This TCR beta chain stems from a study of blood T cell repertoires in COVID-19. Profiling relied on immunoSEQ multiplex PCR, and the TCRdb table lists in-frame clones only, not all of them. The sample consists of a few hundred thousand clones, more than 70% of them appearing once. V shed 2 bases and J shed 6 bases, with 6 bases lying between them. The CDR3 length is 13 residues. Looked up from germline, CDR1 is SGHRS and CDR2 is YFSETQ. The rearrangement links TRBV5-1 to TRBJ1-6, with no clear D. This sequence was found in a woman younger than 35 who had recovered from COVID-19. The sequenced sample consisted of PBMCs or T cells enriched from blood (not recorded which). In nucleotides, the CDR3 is TGCGCCAGCAGCTTCCAGGCTAATTCACCCCTCCACTTT. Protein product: CASSFQANSPLHF.